This T cell receptor (beta chain) came from a study of blood T cell repertoires in COVID-19. Study overall: Some COVID-19 samples were acute and others convalescent; all came from the United States, Italy and Spain. The cDNA or gDNA used as material had been derived from T cells, B-cell-depleted T cells, or PBMCs.

The J segment lost 5 bases and the V segment lost 6 bases, leaving 9 bases of the junction unmatched. The germline V gene has CDR1 SGHAT and CDR2 FQNNGV. The CDR3 has 15 amino acids. Original handling: The authors estimated nucleated cell counts from reference gene primer amplification. TCRdb keeps only in-frame clones here, not all; method: immunoSEQ multiplex PCR. The V and J calls and clone size come from that table; D and trimming were worked out from the DNA. The profile shows some 74,000 clones, more than 75% of them singletons. The specimen was peripheral blood. The TCR comes from a human donor in a cohort sampled during active COVID-19. V is TRBV11-2 and J is TRBJ1-2; 10 nucleotides align to TRBD1. In nucleotides, the CDR3 is TGTGCCAGCAGAAAGACAGGGGGCGGAACGTATGGCTACACCTTC. Translated, it gives CASRKTGGGTYGYTF. The whole variable domain, filled in from reference TRBV11-2 and TRBJ1-2, reads EAGVAQSPRYKIIEKRQSVAFWCNPISGHATLYWYQQILGQGPKLLIQFQNNGVVDDSQLPKDRFSAERLKGVDSTLKIQPAKLEDSAVYLCASRKTGGGTYGYTFGSGTRLTVV.